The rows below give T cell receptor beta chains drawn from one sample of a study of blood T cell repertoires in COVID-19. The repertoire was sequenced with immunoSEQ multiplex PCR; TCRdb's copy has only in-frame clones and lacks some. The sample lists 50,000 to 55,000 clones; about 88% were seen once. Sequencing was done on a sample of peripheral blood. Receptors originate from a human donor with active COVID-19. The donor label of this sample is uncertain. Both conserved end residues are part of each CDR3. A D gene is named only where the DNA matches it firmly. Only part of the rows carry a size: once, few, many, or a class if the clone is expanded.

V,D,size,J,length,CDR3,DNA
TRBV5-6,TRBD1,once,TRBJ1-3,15,CASSRDRISGNTIYF,TGTGCCAGCAGCCGGGACAGAATCTCTGGAAACACCATATATTTT
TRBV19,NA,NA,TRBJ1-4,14,CASNFLGASEKLFF,TGTGCCAGTAACTTCCTAGGGGCGAGCGAAAAACTGTTTTTT
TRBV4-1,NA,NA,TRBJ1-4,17,CASSQTALTWDNEKLFF,TGCGCCAGCAGCCAGACAGCGCTAACGTGGGATAATGAAAAACTGTTTTTT
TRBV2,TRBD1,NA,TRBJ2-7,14,CASSEGQGAYEQYF,TGTGCCAGCAGTGAGGGACAGGGGGCCTACGAGCAGTACTTC
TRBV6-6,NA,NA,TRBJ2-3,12,CASSSASLAQYF,TGTGCCAGCAGCTCCGCAAGTCTAGCGCAGTATTTT
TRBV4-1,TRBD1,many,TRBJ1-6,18,CASSQELDLGTGVSPLHF,TGCGCCAGCAGCCAAGAATTAGACTTGGGGACAGGGGTTTCACCCCTCCACTTT
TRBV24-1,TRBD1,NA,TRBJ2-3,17,CATSPGDRGISTDTQYF,TGTGCCACCTCTCCTGGGGACAGGGGCATTAGCACAGATACGCAGTATTTT
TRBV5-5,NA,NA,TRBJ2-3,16,CASSLGRGRATDTQYF,TGTGCCAGCAGCTTGGGTAGGGGGAGGGCCACAGATACGCAGTATTTT
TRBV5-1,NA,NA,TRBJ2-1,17,CASSKNMDDRRNNEQFF,TGCGCCAGCAGCAAAAATATGGACGACAGGCGAAACAATGAGCAGTTCTTC
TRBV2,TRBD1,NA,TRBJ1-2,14,CASTRGGLWDGYTF,TGTGCCAGCACCAGAGGGGGCCTCTGGGATGGCTACACCTTC
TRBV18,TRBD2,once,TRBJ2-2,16,CASSPGLAVNTGELFF,TGTGCCAGCTCACCCGGACTAGCGGTAAACACCGGGGAGCTGTTTTTT
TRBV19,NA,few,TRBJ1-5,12,CASSPNNQPQHF,TGTGCCAGTAGTCCTAATAATCAGCCCCAGCATTTT
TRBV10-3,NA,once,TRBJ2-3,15,CAISDSGHSTDTQYF,TGTGCCATCAGTGACTCCGGACACTCCACAGATACGCAGTATTTT
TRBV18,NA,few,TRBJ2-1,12,CASSPANNEQFF,TGTGCCAGCTCACCGGCAAACAATGAGCAGTTCTTC
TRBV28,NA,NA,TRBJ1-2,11,CASSTGYGYTF,TGTGCCAGCAGTACAGGGTATGGCTACACCTTC
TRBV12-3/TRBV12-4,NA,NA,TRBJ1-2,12,CASSSQGYGYTF,TGTGCCAGCAGCTCTCAGGGCTATGGCTACACCTTC
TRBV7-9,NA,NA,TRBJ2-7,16,CASSFYGGIVSYEQYF,TGTGCCAGCAGCTTTTACGGGGGAATCGTCTCCTACGAGCAGTACTTC
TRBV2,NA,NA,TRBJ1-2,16,CASSENRGGGHYGYTF,TGTGCCAGCAGTGAAAATAGAGGGGGAGGGCACTATGGCTACACCTTC
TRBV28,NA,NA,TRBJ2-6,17,CASSFEGQNSGANVLTF,TGTGCCAGCAGTTTTGAAGGACAGAACTCTGGGGCCAACGTCCTGACTTTC
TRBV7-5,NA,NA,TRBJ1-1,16,CARSLVASGMNTEAFF,TGTGCCAGAAGCTTAGTGGCCTCAGGGATGAACACTGAAGCTTTCTTT
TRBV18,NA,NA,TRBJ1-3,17,CASSPGGSITSGNTIYF,TGTGCCAGCTCACCAGGGGGGAGCATAACCTCTGGAAACACCATATATTTT
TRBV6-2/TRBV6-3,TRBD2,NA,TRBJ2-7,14,CASSYTSGSYEQYF,TGTGCCAGCAGTTACACTAGCGGGTCCTACGAGCAGTACTTC
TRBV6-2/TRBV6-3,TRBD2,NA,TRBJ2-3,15,CASRPSGGASDTQYF,TGTGCCAGCAGACCTAGCGGGGGGGCCTCAGATACGCAGTATTTT
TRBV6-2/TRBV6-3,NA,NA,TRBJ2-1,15,CASSLAGGTYNEQFF,TGTGCCAGCAGCCTCGCCGGGGGTACCTACAATGAGCAGTTCTTC
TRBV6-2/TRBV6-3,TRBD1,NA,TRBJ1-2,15,CASSTGTASNYGYTF,TGTGCCAGCAGTACTGGGACAGCCTCTAACTATGGCTACACCTTC
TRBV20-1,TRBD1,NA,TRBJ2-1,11,CSARPDREQFF,TGCAGTGCTAGACCGGACAGGGAGCAGTTCTTC
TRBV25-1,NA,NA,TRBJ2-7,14,CASSEWSGTYEQYF,TGTGCCAGCAGTGAATGGTCAGGAACCTACGAGCAGTACTTC
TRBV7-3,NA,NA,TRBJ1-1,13,CASSVFMNTEAFF,TGTGCCAGCAGCGTGTTTATGAACACTGAAGCTTTCTTT
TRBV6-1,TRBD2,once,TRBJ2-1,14,CASSRLAGYNEQFF,TGTGCCAGCAGTAGACTAGCGGGCTACAATGAGCAGTTCTTC
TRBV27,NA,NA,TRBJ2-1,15,CASSLQGGSFGEQFF,TGTGCCAGCAGTCTCCAGGGAGGTAGTTTTGGTGAGCAGTTCTTC
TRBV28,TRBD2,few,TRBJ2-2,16,CASTRGLAGNTGELFF,TGTGCCAGCACCAGGGGACTAGCGGGGAACACCGGGGAGCTGTTTTTT
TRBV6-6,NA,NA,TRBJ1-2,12,CASRPGQWMYTF,TGTGCCAGCAGACCCGGACAGTGGATGTACACCTTC
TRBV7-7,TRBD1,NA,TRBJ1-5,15,CARTGPVNSNQPQHF,TGTGCTAGGACAGGGCCGGTAAATAGCAATCAGCCCCAGCATTTT
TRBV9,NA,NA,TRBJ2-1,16,CASSVASQAPYNEQFF,TGTGCCAGCAGCGTAGCTTCGCAGGCCCCCTACAATGAGCAGTTCTTC
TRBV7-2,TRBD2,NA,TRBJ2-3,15,CASNSRGGGASTQYF,TGTGCCAGCAACTCCCGGGGCGGGGGGGCTAGTACGCAGTATTTT
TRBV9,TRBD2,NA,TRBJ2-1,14,CASSVRTGGGEQFF,TGTGCCAGCAGCGTACGAACGGGGGGTGGTGAGCAGTTCTTC
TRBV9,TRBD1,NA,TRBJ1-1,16,CASSSRGDRAGTEAFF,TGTGCCAGCAGCTCAAGGGGGGACAGGGCGGGAACTGAAGCTTTCTTT
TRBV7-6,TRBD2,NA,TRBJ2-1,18,CASSLGLARGAYYNEQFF,TGTGCCAGCAGCTTAGGATTGGCGCGGGGGGCCTACTACAATGAGCAGTTCTTC
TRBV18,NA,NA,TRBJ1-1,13,CASSLIEYTEAFF,TGTGCCAGCTCACTTATAGAGTACACTGAAGCTTTCTTT
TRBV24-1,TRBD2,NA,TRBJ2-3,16,CATSDKAGAMTDTQYF,TGTGCCACCAGTGATAAAGCGGGGGCGATGACAGATACGCAGTATTTT
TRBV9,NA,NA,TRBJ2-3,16,CASSVDSVSFTDTQYF,TGTGCCAGCAGCGTAGATAGCGTGAGCTTCACAGATACGCAGTATTTT